The T cell receptor (beta chain) described here comes from a study of cytomegalovirus exposure and HLA in healthy donors. Study summary: Later, an analysis reported that the 130 or so validation repertoires had used the same platform as the 666 first-cohort repertoires.

About this clone: Antigen: not known.

The study's findings and limits: Among TCR sequences, most were rare, though some public TCRs appeared in many donors. Some TCR beta chains (roughly 150 of them) were listed as cytomegalovirus-associated.

Per germline, CDR1 LGHNA and CDR2 YNFKEQ. V was pared by 8 bases and J by 3 bases, with 16 bases between. CDR3 length: 14 residues. Here immunoSEQ multiplex PCR was the method, and the copy in TCRdb shows in-frame clones only, minus some. The repertoire holds fewer than 75,000 clones, with around 96% as singletons. Specimen: PBMCs. The source of this sequence is a young man in good health and CMV-seronegative. The chain joins TRBV4-2 to TRBJ1-1; tentative D call: TRBD1 (6 bases). The CDR3 coding sequence is TGTGCCAGCGGGGGGGCAGGGATGGACACTGAAGCTTTCTTT. Its translation is CASGGAGMDTEAFF.